The 14 T cell receptor beta chains below were found in one sample sequenced in a study of cytomegalovirus exposure and HLA in healthy donors. Assay used: immunoSEQ multiplex PCR; TCRdb lists only in-frame clones, some missing. Found here are 100,000 to 150,000 clones, just under 90% of them singletons; the top ten hold 3% to 3.5%. The specimen was PBMCs. These receptors all come from a man between 25 and 39 years old in good health and CMV-seronegative.

The chain carries TRBV28 and TRBJ1-2; the D gene is possibly TRBD1 (5 bases). The ends were cut back, 3 bases at V and 6 bases at J, with 14 bases in the middle. The CDR3 consists of 14 residues. CDR1 MDHEN and CDR2 SYDVKM come from the germline V gene. Here the CDR3 reads CASSLPGPINGYTF. CDR3 coding DNA: TGTGCCAGCAGTTTGCCAGGGCCAATCAATGGCTACACCTTC.

This chain joins TRBV4-2 and TRBJ2-7, with a possible D match to TRBD1 (6 bases). The germline V and J ends were trimmed by 4 bases and 0 bases, with 16 bases remaining between them. Germline V gene data show CDR1 as LGHNA and CDR2 as YNFKEQ. This CDR3 contains 16 residues. CDR3 amino acids: CASSPGAGDSSYEQYF. In DNA, the CDR3 is TGTGCCAGCAGCCCAGGAGCAGGGGATAGCTCCTACGAGCAGTACTTC.

The V call is TRBV7-9, the J call TRBJ1-6; tentatively, D is TRBD1 (5 bases). The CDR3 consists of 15 residues. Germline CDR1 SEHNR, CDR2 FQNEAQ (reference sequence). Trimming took 4 bases from V and 7 from J, leaving 14 bases between them. DNA for the CDR3: TGTGCCAGCAGCTGGGGGAGGGCTTGGAATTCACCCCTCCACTTT. The encoded protein is CASSWGRAWNSPLHF.

The rearrangement joins TRBV19 to TRBJ1-2; 8 bases align to TRBD1. Per the germline V gene, CDR1 is LNHDA and CDR2 is SQIVND (reference sequence). There are 14 residues in the CDR3. The V gene end was trimmed by 8 bases and the J gene end by 4 bases; junction bases not matched to a gene: 9. For the CDR3, the DNA is TGTGCCAGTTCACTCCAGGGGGCGCGCTATGGCTACACCTTC. This translates into CASSLQGARYGYTF.

The rearrangement joins TRBV5-4 to TRBJ1-2; weak D call: TRBD1 (5 bases). Looked up from germline, CDR1 is SGHNT and CDR2 is YYREEE (reference sequence). The CDR3 length is 11 residues. The V gene lost 4 bases and the J gene lost 8 bases, with 9 bases spanning the gap. The CDR3 protein is CASSGGKGYTF. Written as DNA, the CDR3 is TGTGCCAGCAGCGGGGGGAAGGGCTACACCTTC.

V is TRBV4-1 and J is TRBJ2-1; weak D call: TRBD1 (6 bases). Germline loops: CDR1 MGHRA, CDR2 YSYEKL. The CDR3 sequence is 14 residues long. The germline V and J ends were trimmed by 5 bases and 4 bases, with 12 bases remaining between them. DNA of the CDR3: TGCGCCAGCAGCGTCCGGACAGTTTACAATGAGCAGTTCTTC. Translating gives CASSVRTVYNEQFF.

The rearrangement links TRBV6-6 to TRBJ2-7, with TRBD1 matching over 9 bases. The CDR3 has 14 amino acids. V was clipped by 4 bases and J by 3 bases; unmatched bases: 4. The germline gives CDR1 MNHNY, CDR2 SVGAGI (reference sequence). CDR3 in DNA: TGTGCCAGCAGTTCTGGGACAGGGCACTACGAGCAGTACTTC. It codes for CASSSGTGHYEQYF.

This chain uses TRBV4-2 with TRBJ1-4; 8 bases align to TRBD1. Germline V CDR1 and CDR2: LGHNA, YNFKEQ. The V segment lost 6 bases and the J segment 11 bases; nucleotides outside the gene matches: 20. The CDR3 has 17 residues. CDR3 sequence: CASRPGTGPTLMRKLFF. CDR3 sequence (DNA): TGTGCCAGCAGGCCCGGGACAGGCCCAACTCTAATGAGGAAACTGTTTTTT.

The V call is TRBV5-6, the J call TRBJ2-5; TRBD2 matches at 10 bases. J was trimmed by 2 bases and V by 2 bases; bases with no gene match: 3. Germline V CDR1 and CDR2: SGHDT, YYEEEE. This CDR3 comprises 15 residues. The CDR3 DNA follows: TGTGCCAGCAGCTTACTACTAGCGGGGCAAGAGACCCAGTACTTC. Protein product: CASSLLLAGQETQYF.

J is TRBJ2-5 and V is TRBV5-5; 13 nucleotides line up with TRBD2. Germline V CDR1 and CDR2: SGHKS, YYEKEE (reference sequence). This CDR3 region has 15 residues. Trimming at V came to 0 bases and at J to 5 bases, leaving 1 base not matched to a gene. In nucleotides, the CDR3 is TGTGCCAGCAGCTTGGGGACTAGCGGGGGTGAGACCCAGTACTTC. It specifies CASSLGTSGGETQYF.

CDR3 bases: TGTGCCAGCCAGACAGGGGAGGACAATGAGCAGTTCTTC. Protein product: CASQTGEDNEQFF. V is TRBV10-3 and J is TRBJ2-1; 8 nucleotides match TRBD1. The CDR3 is made up of 13 amino acids. Germline V gene sequence: CDR1 ENHRY, CDR2 SYGVKD. After removal of 10 bases from V and 5 bases from J, the junction contained 7 bases not matched to a gene.

The V call is TRBV19, the J call TRBJ1-1; 8 bases fit TRBD1. Unmatched junction bases numbered 7, after V lost 3 bases and J lost 4 bases. The CDR3 has 15 residues. CDR1 and CDR2 from the germline V gene are LNHDA and SQIVND (reference sequence). The CDR3 nucleotides read TGTGCCAGTAGTATCGGACAGGGCGGGAGCACTGAAGCTTTCTTT. It codes for CASSIGQGGSTEAFF.

Comments on this clone: Mismatch with germline at one junction end may stem from a read error. This rearrangement joins TRBV19 to TRBJ2-5; D might be TRBD1 (5 bases). The germline gives CDR1 LNHDA, CDR2 SQIVND (reference sequence). The CDR3 runs 15 residues. Written as DNA, the CDR3 is TGTGCCAGTAGTCCCAGGACATCCAAGAAAGAGAACCAGTACTTC. The encoded protein is CASSPRTSKKENQYF.

The rearrangement links TRBV19 to TRBJ2-7; the D gene is possibly TRBD1 (6 bases). The V end lost 3 bases, the J end lost 2 bases, and 14 bases lay between the germline ends. The germline V gene encodes CDR1 LNHDA and CDR2 SQIVND (reference sequence). This CDR3 contains 15 residues. The CDR3 coding sequence is TGTGCCAGTAGTATCAAACAGGGTCATCCCTACGAGCAGTACTTC. Its translation: CASSIKQGHPYEQYF.